This T cell receptor beta chain was sequenced during a study of T cell clonotyping in hematopoietic cell transplantation. For this clone: Its antigen is undetermined.

Repertoires were generated with immunoSEQ multiplex PCR, while TCRdb's copy carries only in-frame clones and drops some. The table has about 7,200 clones, roughly 96% seen once. General study results and limits: No sorting was done, leaving CD4 and CD8 contributions mixed. Broader posttransplant TCR repertoire diversity was predicted by graft donor and pretransplant recipient Inverse Simpson Index values. After transplant, recipient diversity fell while pathologically expanded clonotypes grew through day 180.

The CDR3 covers 16 residues. Germline-derived CDR1 and CDR2 are SGHRS and YFSETQ. V dropped 2 bases and J dropped 0; count of bases not matched to a gene: 2. The chain has TRBV5-1 and TRBJ2-7, with 13 positions matching TRBD2. This receptor was identified in a male patient aged 40 to 50 who had an allogeneic stem cell transplant from a related donor, so the T cells may come from the graft donor. Some clones in this sample may be carry-over from other donors' samples. The sequences come from PBMCs, collected 30 days after allogeneic stem cell transplant. The CDR3 region is CASSFRLAGGSYEQYF. DNA of the CDR3: TGCGCCAGCAGCTTCAGACTAGCGGGGGGCTCCTACGAGCAGTACTTC.